This T cell receptor (beta chain) stems from a study of blood T cell repertoires in COVID-19. Study details: Samples taken during acute and convalescent COVID-19 were collected in the United States, Italy and Spain.

Participants spanned ages about 18 to 90 years and resided in about 24 US areas. Only in-frame clones appear in the TCRdb table, and some are missing; sequencing was by immunoSEQ multiplex PCR. The sample lists 250,000 to 300,000 clones; roughly 91% were seen once. This receptor was taken from a woman in her forties with acute COVID-19. The specimen sequenced was PBMCs or T cells enriched from blood (not recorded which).

CDR3 nucleotide sequence: TGTGCCAGCAGTGATTCCCCGGAGATCCCTTACGAGCAGTACTTC. This translates into CASSDSPEIPYEQYF. The rearrangement joins TRBV2 to TRBJ2-7; D gene ambiguous. This CDR3 has 15 residues. Germline V gives CDR1 SNHLY, CDR2 FYNNEI. V lost 3 bases, J lost 4 bases, and 16 bases lay in between.